This T cell receptor beta chain was profiled in a study of T cells in Graves' hyperthyroidism and ophthalmopathy. It was RNA transcripts that yielded the amplified TCR beta CDR3 regions. The TCR CDR3 first-round RT-PCR relied on the HTBI primer set. From the multiplex PCR reads, TCRdb called clonotypes with MiXCR, one entry per CDR3 protein. Among 410,000 or so distinct CDR3 sequences listed, about 15% were seen once. The CDR3 extends over 15 amino acids. Germline trimming cut 4 bases from V and 2 bases from J; bases unmatched to any gene: 8. The germline gives CDR1 SGHTS, CDR2 YDEGEE. For the diagnoses, clinical symptoms, serum thyroxine and TRAb, thyroid ultrasound and orbital computed tomography were used.

This chain joins TRBV5-8 and TRBJ1-1; TRBD1 matches 7 bases. The sequence derives from a young man with Graves' ophthalmopathy. Sequenced material: blood. The CDR3 spells CASSGDRALNTEAFF. DNA of the CDR3: TGTGCCAGCAGCGGCGACAGGGCCCTTAACACTGAAGCTTTCTTT.